This TCR beta chain was captured by sequencing in a study of T cell changes during pregnancy in multiple sclerosis. Per germline, CDR1 SGHRS and CDR2 YFSETQ. The CDR3 has 15 amino acids. The ends lost 3 bases at V and 3 bases at J; junction bases unmatched: 5. Using immunoSEQ multiplex PCR, the repertoire was profiled, and TCRdb retains in-frame clones only, with some absent. Of approximately 130,000 clones listed, 90% to 98% are singletons. The input for sequencing was peripheral blood, taken after pregnancy. This clonotype originated in a female donor with multiple sclerosis, enrolled in a pregnancy study. The chain has TRBV5-1 and TRBJ2-7; 11 bases agree with TRBD2. CDR3 sequence (DNA): TGCGCCAGCAGCTCGGGACTAGCGGTAAACTACGAGCAGTACTTC. This sequence encodes CASSSGLAVNYEQYF.